The 8 T cell receptor beta chains reported below all come from one sample, sequenced in a study of blood T cell repertoires in COVID-19. The protocol was immunoSEQ multiplex PCR, while the TCRdb copy is restricted to in-frame clones and leaves out a portion. The data contain roughly 210,000 clones, approximately 80% of them singletons. The sequenced sample consisted of peripheral blood. The receptors stem from a woman older than 75 with COVID-19, enrolled during active disease.

The count of this clone is one. The chain carries TRBV30 and TRBJ2-2, with D possibly TRBD1 on 6 matching bases. Germline V gives CDR1 GTSNPN, CDR2 SVGIG (reference sequence). The CDR3 covers 13 residues. V was shortened by 7 bases and J by 3 bases, with 12 bases between the two germline ends. CDR3 in DNA: TGTGCCTCTGCCGGACAGTACACCGGGGAGCTGTTTTTT. Protein product: CASAGQYTGELFF.

This clone came up a few times. The genes are TRBV28 and TRBJ1-2; 8 bases map to TRBD1. Germline V CDR1 and CDR2: MDHEN, SYDVKM. The CDR3 extends over 16 amino acids. The V and J ends lost 2 bases and 3 bases, in that order; junction bases with no gene match: 8. The CDR3 sequence: CASSLPRGRSDYGYTF. The CDR3 DNA follows: TGTGCCAGCAGTTTACCCAGGGGGCGTTCAGACTATGGCTACACCTTC.

V and J are TRBV7-8 and TRBJ2-3; D not certain. The germline V gene encodes CDR1 SGHVS and CDR2 FQNEAQ. The CDR3 length is 14 residues. The V gene lost 5 bases and the J gene lost 0 bases, with 9 bases spanning the gap. CDR3 sequence (DNA): TGTGCCAGCAGCATGATACAGAGCACAGATACGCAGTATTTT. This translates into CASSMIQSTDTQYF.

V is TRBV9 and J is TRBJ2-3; D is ambiguous. The germline gives CDR1 SGDLS, CDR2 YYNGEE. The CDR3 is 13 amino acids. The V end was cut by 3 bases, the J end by 2 bases, with 7 bases between. The CDR3 reads CASSALATDTQYF. In nucleotides, the CDR3 is TGTGCCAGCAGCGCCTTGGCCACAGATACGCAGTATTTT.

The V and J genes are TRBV5-4 and TRBJ2-3, with D tentatively TRBD1 (5 bases). Germline V gives CDR1 SGHNT, CDR2 YYREEE (reference sequence). The CDR3 spans 13 residues. The germline V and J ends were trimmed by 1 base and 6 bases, with 9 bases remaining between them. In DNA form, the CDR3 reads TGTGCCAGCAGCTTGCAGGGTCGGGATACGCAGTATTTT. It yields the protein CASSLQGRDTQYF.

The table lists this clone with a few counts. The V call is TRBV28, the J call TRBJ1-6; TRBD1 matches at 8 bases. CDR1 is MDHEN and CDR2 is SYDVKM in the germline V gene. The CDR3 runs to 15 residues. After removal of 3 bases from V and 8 bases from J, the junction contained 6 bases not matched to a gene. CDR3 loop: CASSLIPGGYSPLHF. The CDR3 region has the DNA TGTGCCAGCAGTTTGATCCCAGGGGGCTATTCACCCCTCCACTTT.

The CDR3 sequence is CAWSGNSPYEQYF. As DNA, the CDR3 is TGTGCCTGGAGTGGTAACAGTCCCTACGAGCAGTACTTC. The chain employs TRBV30 and TRBJ2-7; the D is unclear. Per the germline V gene, CDR1 is GTSNPN and CDR2 is SVGIG (reference sequence). The CDR3 loop spans 13 amino acids. The V and J ends lost 1 base and 2 bases respectively, with 9 bases between them.

V and J are TRBV5-1 and TRBJ2-7, with 10 nucleotides matching TRBD1. V lost 3 bases to trimming and J lost 2 bases; unmatched junction nucleotides: 5. The germline gives CDR1 SGHRS, CDR2 YFSETQ. The CDR3 contains 15 residues. As DNA, the CDR3 is TGCGCCAGCAGCTCTTGGGACAGGGGTACCTACGAGCAGTACGTC. This encodes CASSSWDRGTYEQYV.